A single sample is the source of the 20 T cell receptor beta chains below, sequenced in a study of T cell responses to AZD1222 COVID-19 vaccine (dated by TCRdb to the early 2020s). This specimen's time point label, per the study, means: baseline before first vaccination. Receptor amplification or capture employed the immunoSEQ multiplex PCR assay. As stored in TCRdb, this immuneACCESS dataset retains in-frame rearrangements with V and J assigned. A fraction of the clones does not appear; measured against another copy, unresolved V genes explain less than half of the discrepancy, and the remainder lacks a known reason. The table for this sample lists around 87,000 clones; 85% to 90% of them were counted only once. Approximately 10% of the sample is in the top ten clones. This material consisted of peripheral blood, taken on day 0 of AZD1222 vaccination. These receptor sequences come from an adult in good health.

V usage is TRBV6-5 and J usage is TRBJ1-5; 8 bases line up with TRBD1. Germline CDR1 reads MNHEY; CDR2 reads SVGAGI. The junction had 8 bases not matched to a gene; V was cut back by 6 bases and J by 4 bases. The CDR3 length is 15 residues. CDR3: CASRDDYRGNQPQHF. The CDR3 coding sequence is TGTGCCAGCAGGGACGACTACAGGGGGAATCAGCCCCAGCATTTT.

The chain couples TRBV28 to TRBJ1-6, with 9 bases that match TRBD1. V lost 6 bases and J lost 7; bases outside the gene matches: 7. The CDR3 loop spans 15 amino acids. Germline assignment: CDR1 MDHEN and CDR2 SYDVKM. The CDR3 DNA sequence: TGTGCCAGCAGACACACCGGGACAGGGAATTCACCCCTCCACTTT. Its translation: CASRHTGTGNSPLHF.

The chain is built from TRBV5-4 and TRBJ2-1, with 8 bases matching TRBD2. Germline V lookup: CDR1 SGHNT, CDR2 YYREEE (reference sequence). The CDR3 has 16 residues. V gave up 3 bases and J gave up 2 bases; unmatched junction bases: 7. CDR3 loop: CASSSATRGAYNEQFF. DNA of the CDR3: TGTGCCAGCAGCTCCGCGACGCGGGGGGCCTACAATGAGCAGTTCTTC.

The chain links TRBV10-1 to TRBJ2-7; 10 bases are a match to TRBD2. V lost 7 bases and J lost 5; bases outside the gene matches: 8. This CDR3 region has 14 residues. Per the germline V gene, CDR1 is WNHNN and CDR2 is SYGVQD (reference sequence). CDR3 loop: CASTSAGGPHEQYF. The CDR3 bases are TGCGCCAGCACCTCAGCGGGAGGGCCACACGAGCAGTACTTC.

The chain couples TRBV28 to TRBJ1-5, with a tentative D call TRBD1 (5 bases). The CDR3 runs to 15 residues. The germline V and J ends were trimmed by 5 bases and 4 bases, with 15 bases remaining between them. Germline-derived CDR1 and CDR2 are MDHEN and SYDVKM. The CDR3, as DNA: TGTGCCAGCAGTCCCCCGAGACAGAGAAATCAGCCCCAGCATTTT. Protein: CASSPPRQRNQPQHF.

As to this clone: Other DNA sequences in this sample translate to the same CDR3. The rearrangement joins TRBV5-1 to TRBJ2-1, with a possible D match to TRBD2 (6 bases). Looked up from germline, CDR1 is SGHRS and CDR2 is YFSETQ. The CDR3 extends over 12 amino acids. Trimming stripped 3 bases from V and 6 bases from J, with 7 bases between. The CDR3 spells CASSWDSNEQFF. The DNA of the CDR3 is TGCGCCAGCAGCTGGGACTCCAATGAGCAGTTCTTC.

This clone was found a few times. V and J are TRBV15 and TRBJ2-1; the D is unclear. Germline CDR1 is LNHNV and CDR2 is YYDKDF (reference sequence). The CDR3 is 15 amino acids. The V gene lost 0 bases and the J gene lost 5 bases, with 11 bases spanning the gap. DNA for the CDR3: TGTGCCACCAGCAGAGAAGGGCAGACTGACAATGAGCAGTTCTTC. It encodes CATSREGQTDNEQFF.

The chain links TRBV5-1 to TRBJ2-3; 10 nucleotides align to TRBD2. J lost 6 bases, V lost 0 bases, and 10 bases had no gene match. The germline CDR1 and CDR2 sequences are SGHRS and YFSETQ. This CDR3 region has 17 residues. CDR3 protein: CASSLALAGAIIDTQYF. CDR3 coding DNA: TGCGCCAGCAGCTTGGCTCTAGCGGGGGCTATTATTGATACGCAGTATTTT.

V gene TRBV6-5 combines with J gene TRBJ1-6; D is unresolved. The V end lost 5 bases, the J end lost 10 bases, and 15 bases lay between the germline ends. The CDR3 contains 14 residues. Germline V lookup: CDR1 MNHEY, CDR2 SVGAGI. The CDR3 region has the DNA TGTGCCAGCAGTCGGGGTCTCGAGGACTCACCCCTCCACTTT. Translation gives CASSRGLEDSPLHF.

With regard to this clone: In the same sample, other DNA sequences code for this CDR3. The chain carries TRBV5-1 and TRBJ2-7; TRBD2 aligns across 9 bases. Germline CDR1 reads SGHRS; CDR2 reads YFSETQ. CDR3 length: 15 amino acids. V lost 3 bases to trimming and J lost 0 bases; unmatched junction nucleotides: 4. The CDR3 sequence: CASSSLAGSSYEQYF. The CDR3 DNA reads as TGCGCCAGCAGCTCGCTAGCGGGGAGCTCCTACGAGCAGTACTTC.

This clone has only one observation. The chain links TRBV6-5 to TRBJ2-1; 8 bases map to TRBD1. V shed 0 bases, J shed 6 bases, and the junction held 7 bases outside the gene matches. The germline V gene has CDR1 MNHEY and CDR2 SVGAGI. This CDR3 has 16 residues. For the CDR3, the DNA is TGTGCCAGCAGTTACTCAGGGCCCACAGGGGGCAATGAGCAGTTCTTC. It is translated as CASSYSGPTGGNEQFF.

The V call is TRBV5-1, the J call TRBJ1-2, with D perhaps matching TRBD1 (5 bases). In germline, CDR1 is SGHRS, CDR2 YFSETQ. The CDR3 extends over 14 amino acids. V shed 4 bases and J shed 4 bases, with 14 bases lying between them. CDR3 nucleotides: TGCGCCAGCAGCCCCCAGGGCCGCCCCTATGGCTACACCTTC. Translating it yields CASSPQGRPYGYTF.

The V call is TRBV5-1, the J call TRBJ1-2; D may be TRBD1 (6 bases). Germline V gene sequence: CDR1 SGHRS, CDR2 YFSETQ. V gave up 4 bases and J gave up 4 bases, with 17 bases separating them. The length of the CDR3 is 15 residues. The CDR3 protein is CASSNPRRGIYGYTF. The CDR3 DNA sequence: TGCGCCAGCAGCAACCCAAGGAGGGGGATCTATGGCTACACCTTC.

This CDR3 reads CASSPTSAYNEQFF. The CDR3 DNA follows: TGTGCCAGCAGCCCGACTAGCGCTTACAATGAGCAGTTCTTC. The V call is TRBV7-3, the J call TRBJ2-1; 8 positions agree with TRBD2. J was trimmed by 4 bases and V by 5 bases; bases with no gene match: 4. The CDR3 loop spans 14 amino acids. Per germline, CDR1 SGHTA and CDR2 FQGTGA.

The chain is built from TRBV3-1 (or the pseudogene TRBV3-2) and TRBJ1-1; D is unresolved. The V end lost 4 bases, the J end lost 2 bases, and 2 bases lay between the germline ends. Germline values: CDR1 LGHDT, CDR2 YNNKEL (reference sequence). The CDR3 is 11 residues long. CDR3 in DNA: TGTGCCAGCAGCCTAAACACTGAAGCTTTCTTT. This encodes CASSLNTEAFF.

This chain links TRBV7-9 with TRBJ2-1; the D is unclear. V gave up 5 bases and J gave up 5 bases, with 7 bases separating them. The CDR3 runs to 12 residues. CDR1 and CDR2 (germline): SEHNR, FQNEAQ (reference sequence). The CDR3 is CASSRTHNEQFF. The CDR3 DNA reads TGTGCCAGCAGCCGGACCCACAATGAGCAGTTCTTC.

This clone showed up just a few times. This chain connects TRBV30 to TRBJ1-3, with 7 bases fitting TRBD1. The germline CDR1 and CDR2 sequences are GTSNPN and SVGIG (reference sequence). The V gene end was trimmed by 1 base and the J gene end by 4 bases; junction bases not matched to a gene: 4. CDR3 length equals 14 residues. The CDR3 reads CAWSAGGTGNTIYF. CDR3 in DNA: TGTGCCTGGAGTGCAGGGGGAACCGGAAACACCATATATTTT.

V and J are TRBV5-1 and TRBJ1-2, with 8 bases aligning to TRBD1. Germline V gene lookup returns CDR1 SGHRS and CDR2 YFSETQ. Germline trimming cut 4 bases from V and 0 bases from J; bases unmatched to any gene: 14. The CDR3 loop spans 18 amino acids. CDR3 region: CASSPPTRGRKANYGYTF. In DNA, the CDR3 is TGCGCCAGCAGCCCACCCACCAGGGGGCGAAAGGCTAACTATGGCTACACCTTC.

CDR3 protein: CASSTIGTGNNYGYTF. The CDR3 DNA sequence: TGTGCCAGCAGTACTATCGGGACAGGGAATAACTATGGCTACACCTTC. V gene TRBV6-2 or TRBV6-3 combines with J gene TRBJ1-2, with 9 bases identical to TRBD1. Trimming removed 5 bases from V and 1 base from J; junction bases left unmatched: 8. CDR1 MNHEY and CDR2 SVGEGT come from the germline V gene. The CDR3 sequence is 16 residues long.

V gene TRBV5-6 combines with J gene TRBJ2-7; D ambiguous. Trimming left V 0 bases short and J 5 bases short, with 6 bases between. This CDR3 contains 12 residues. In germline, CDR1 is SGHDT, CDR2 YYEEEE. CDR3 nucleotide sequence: TGTGCCAGCAGCTTGGTTAGTCACGAGCAGTACTTC. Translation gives CASSLVSHEQYF.